One sample yielded the 25 T cell receptor beta chains listed below, sequenced in a study of blood T cell repertoires in COVID-19. Assay: immunoSEQ multiplex PCR; the TCRdb copy retains only in-frame clones and omits some. The sample has some 110,000 clones; roughly 80% are singletons. Sequencing input: peripheral blood. All receptors come from a man aged 70-80 years with acute or convalescent COVID-19.

The rearrangement uses TRBV10-3 and TRBJ2-7; 9 bases are a match to TRBD1. Germline trimming cut 4 bases from V and 3 bases from J; bases unmatched to any gene: 1. Germline CDR1 reads ENHRY; CDR2 reads SYGVKD. The CDR3 has 13 residues. CDR3 sequence: CAISVTGGYEQYF. CDR3 bases: TGTGCCATCAGTGTGACAGGGGGCTACGAGCAGTACTTC.

CDR3 in DNA: TGTGCCAGCAGCTATTCACCGAACACTGAAGCTTTCTTT. The encoded protein is CASSYSPNTEAFF. The chain couples TRBV27 to TRBJ1-1; no firm D call. CDR3 length equals 13 residues. CDR1 is MNHEY, CDR2 SMNVEV, per germline (reference sequence). Trimming stripped 6 bases from V and 1 base from J, with 9 bases between.

This chain uses TRBV27 with TRBJ1-6, with D hard to call. The V and J ends lost 5 bases and 6 bases respectively, with 14 bases between them. CDR3 length: 15 residues. The germline V gene has CDR1 MNHEY and CDR2 SMNVEV (reference sequence). The CDR3 nucleotides are TGTGCCAGCAGTCCATTCCAAACAGCTAATTCACCCCTCCACTTT. This translates into CASSPFQTANSPLHF.

The chain carries TRBV18 and TRBJ1-2; the match to TRBD1 covers 7 bases. Germline values: CDR1 KGHSH, CDR2 LQKENI. This CDR3 region has 12 residues. With 4 bases clipped from V and 5 bases from J, the junction kept 1 base outside the gene matches. The CDR3 region is CASSQQGYGYTF. For the CDR3, the DNA is TGTGCCAGCTCACAACAGGGGTATGGCTACACCTTC.

The CDR3 DNA is TGTGCCAGCACCAATGGCGGCTGGCAGCCCCAGCATTTT. Residues: CASTNGGWQPQHF. This chain uses TRBV7-9 with TRBJ1-5, with D unresolved. This CDR3 spans 13 amino acids. With 7 bases removed from V and 7 bases from J, the gap between germline ends came to 14 bases. Germline V gives CDR1 SEHNR, CDR2 FQNEAQ (reference sequence). Supplemented by reference TRBV7-9 and TRBJ1-5, the full variable domain reads DTGVSQNPRHKITKRGQNVTFRCDPISEHNRLYWYRQTLGQGPEFLTYFQNEAQLEKSRLLSDRFSAERPKGSFSTLEIQRTEQGDSAMYLCASTNGGWQPQHFGDGTRLSIL.

V usage is TRBV4-1 and J usage is TRBJ1-5, with D perhaps matching TRBD1 (6 bases). This CDR3 comprises 18 residues. V was pared by 2 bases and J by 2 bases, with 19 bases between. CDR1 is MGHRA and CDR2 is YSYEKL in the germline V gene. CDR3 residues: CASSQNSWWAGGNQPQHF. In DNA, the CDR3 is TGCGCCAGCAGCCAAAACTCCTGGTGGGCAGGGGGCAATCAGCCCCAGCATTTT.

The rearrangement uses TRBV6-5 and TRBJ1-2; D gene uncertain. CDR3 length: 14 residues. The germline V gene encodes CDR1 MNHEY and CDR2 SVGAGI. V lost 5 bases and J lost 7, with 17 bases in between. The DNA of the CDR3 is TGTGCCAGCAGTCGAGTGGTCCGGTCGGGTGGCTACACCTTC. Protein sequence: CASSRVVRSGGYTF.

The J gene is TRBJ1-1, the V gene TRBV7-6; 7 bases map to TRBD1. The V gene's germline CDR1 is SGHVS and CDR2 FNYEAQ. J was trimmed by 5 bases and V by 5 bases; bases with no gene match: 8. This CDR3 is 14 amino acids long. The CDR3 sequence is CASSARDRLTEAFF. In nucleotides, the CDR3 is TGTGCCAGCAGCGCCCGGGACAGACTAACTGAAGCTTTCTTT.

This clone was counted only a few times. The rearrangement joins TRBV6-6 to TRBJ2-7; D is uncertain. This CDR3 region has 12 residues. V was cut by 7 bases and J by 6 bases, with 13 bases left in between. Germline V gives CDR1 MNHNY, CDR2 SVGAGI (reference sequence). CDR3: CASTSLQSEQYF. The CDR3 bases are TGTGCCAGCACCTCCCTACAGAGCGAGCAGTACTTC.

This chain uses TRBV7-2 with TRBJ2-7; 7 bases agree with TRBD1. V trimming: 5 bases; J trimming: 2 bases; junction bases outside the gene matches: 6. The CDR3 totals 14 residues. Germline-derived CDR1 and CDR2 are SGHTA and FQGNSA. As DNA, the CDR3 is TGTGCCAGCAGCATCCAGACAGGGACCTACGAGCAGTACTTC. As protein: CASSIQTGTYEQYF.

This chain uses TRBV7-3 with TRBJ2-3; TRBD2 might be the D (5 bases). CDR1 SGHTA and CDR2 FQGTGA come from the germline V gene. There are 13 residues in the CDR3. The V end lost 4 bases, the J end lost 6 bases, and 11 bases lay between the germline ends. As DNA, the CDR3 is TGTGCCAGCAGCTCGGGGTGGTCGGATACGCAGTATTTT. Translating gives CASSSGWSDTQYF.

This clone has a count of ten or more. The chain recombines TRBV27 with TRBJ2-7, with a weak D call TRBD2 (5 bases). CDR3 length: 17 amino acids. Germline V CDR1 and CDR2: MNHEY, SMNVEV (reference sequence). V shed 3 bases and J shed 1 base, with 19 bases lying between them. The CDR3 nucleotides read TGTGCCAGCAGTTTCGGGGATACTCGGGCTCGGTCCTACGAGCAGTACTTC. This codes for CASSFGDTRARSYEQYF.

This chain links TRBV2 with TRBJ1-1; TRBD1 matches at 7 bases. Germline V gene lookup returns CDR1 SNHLY and CDR2 FYNNEI. CDR3 length: 14 residues. With 9 bases clipped from V and 0 bases from J, the junction kept 7 bases outside the gene matches. CDR3 region: CASTGTDMNTEAFF. CDR3 DNA sequence: TGTGCCAGTACCGGGACAGACATGAACACTGAAGCTTTCTTT.

The J gene is TRBJ2-7, the V gene TRBV28; 8 positions match TRBD1. Germline-derived CDR1 and CDR2 are MDHEN and SYDVKM. This CDR3 spans 15 amino acids. Trimming cost V 6 bases and J 3 bases; bases outside gene matches: 10. The CDR3, as DNA: TGTGCCAGCAGCGAGCTCCGGGACAGGTTCTACGAGCAGTACTTC. As protein: CASSELRDRFYEQYF.

Comment on this clone: Other DNA sequences from this sample encode an identical CDR3 as well. The chain joins TRBV2 to TRBJ2-7; D perhaps matches TRBD1 (6 bases). V was pared by 4 bases and J by 3 bases, with 7 bases between. Germline V gene lookup returns CDR1 SNHLY and CDR2 FYNNEI. CDR3 size: 12 residues. The CDR3 nucleotides are TGTGCCAGCAGTGCACAGGGCTACGAGCAGTACTTC. Translated, it gives CASSAQGYEQYF.

The CDR3 region has the DNA TGCGCCAGCAGCTTGCTTATGAATGAGGCTGAAGCTTTCTTT. Protein product: CASSLLMNEAEAFF. The chain is built from TRBV5-1 and TRBJ1-1, with D unresolved. Germline V lookup: CDR1 SGHRS, CDR2 YFSETQ. The CDR3 loop spans 14 amino acids. Deletions cut 1 base from V and 6 bases from J, with 13 bases between.

V and J are TRBV5-4 and TRBJ2-1; perhaps TRBD1 as D (7 bases). The V gene lost 0 bases and the J gene lost 4 bases, with 11 bases spanning the gap. From germline, CDR1 is SGHNT and CDR2 YYREEE (reference sequence). The CDR3 consists of 15 residues. The CDR3 reads CASSLVAGGYNEQFF. The CDR3 nucleotides read TGTGCCAGCAGCTTGGTGGCAGGGGGGTACAATGAGCAGTTCTTC. The full variable domain, rest sourced from reference TRBV5-4 and TRBJ2-1, is ETGVTQSPTHLIKTRGQQVTLRCSSQSGHNTVSWYQQALGQGPQFIFQYYREEENGRGNFPPRFSGLQFPNYSSELNVNALELDDSALYLCASSLVAGGYNEQFFGPGTRLTVL.

This sequence joins TRBV7-9 and TRBJ1-2; D is ambiguous. This CDR3 is built from 14 residues. From germline, CDR1 is SEHNR and CDR2 FQNEAQ (reference sequence). Trimming cost V 8 bases and J 4 bases, with 17 bases left between them. The CDR3 loop reads CASLKDAGGYGYTF. The CDR3 region has the DNA TGTGCCAGCCTAAAGGACGCGGGTGGCTATGGCTACACCTTC.

The chain links TRBV28 to TRBJ2-7; maybe TRBD1 (6 bases). Germline V CDR1 and CDR2: MDHEN, SYDVKM. The length of the CDR3 is 13 residues. V dropped 3 bases and J dropped 3 bases, with 9 bases sitting between them. For the CDR3, the DNA is TGTGCCAGCAGTTTGGGGACATTCTACGAGCAGTACTTC. Its protein product is CASSLGTFYEQYF.

CDR3 sequence reads: CASSYTPNQPQHF. As DNA, the CDR3 is TGTGCCAGCAGTTACACTCCCAATCAGCCCCAGCATTTT. The chain carries TRBV6-5 and TRBJ1-5; unclear D gene. CDR1 is MNHEY, CDR2 SVGAGI, per germline. This CDR3 has 13 amino acids. The V and J ends lost 2 bases and 3 bases respectively, with 5 bases between them.

V gene TRBV6-6 combines with J gene TRBJ2-7, with D perhaps TRBD1 (6 bases). The germline gives CDR1 MNHNY, CDR2 SVGAGI (reference sequence). The CDR3 has 14 residues. Between the trimmed V and J ends, which lost 0 bases and 4 bases, there was a span of 10 bases. CDR3 amino acids: CASSYSRGIYEQYF. The DNA of the CDR3 is TGTGCCAGCAGTTACTCGAGGGGGATTTACGAGCAGTACTTC.

The V and J genes are TRBV9 and TRBJ1-2; D is uncertain. V shed 3 bases and J shed 3 bases, with 15 bases lying between them. Germline V gene sequence: CDR1 SGDLS, CDR2 YYNGEE. This CDR3 has 15 residues. DNA of the CDR3: TGTGCCAGCAGCGGAACCGGGAGCTACGACTATGGCTACACCTTC. Translating it yields CASSGTGSYDYGYTF. The whole variable domain, remainder taken from reference TRBV9 and TRBJ1-2, is DSGVTQTPKHLITATGQRVTLRCSPRSGDLSVYWYQQSLDQGLQFLIQYYNGEERAKGNILERFSAQQFPDLHSELNLSSLELGDSALYFCASSGTGSYDYGYTFGSGTRLTVV.

The gene calls are TRBV19 and TRBJ2-1, with a tentative D call TRBD2 (5 bases). Germline CDR1 reads LNHDA; CDR2 reads SQIVND (reference sequence). This CDR3 has 14 residues. The germline V and J ends were trimmed by 9 bases and 0 bases, with 12 bases remaining between them. The CDR3 here is CASRTGSSYNEQFF. In DNA form, the CDR3 reads TGTGCCAGCCGGACGGGGAGCTCCTACAATGAGCAGTTCTTC.

The V gene is TRBV18, the J gene TRBJ2-7, with 10 bases identical to TRBD1. The trim removed 3 bases at V and 5 bases at J, leaving 7 bases unmatched. Germline V lookup: CDR1 KGHSH, CDR2 LQKENI. The CDR3 contains 15 residues. CDR3 sequence (DNA): TGTGCCAGCTCACCCACGACAGGGGGCGCCAACGAGCAGTACTTC. This gives the protein CASSPTTGGANEQYF.

This chain joins TRBV29-1 and TRBJ1-2; 7 nucleotides align to TRBD1. Germline loops: CDR1 SQVTM, CDR2 ANQGSEA. Trimming at V came to 5 bases and at J to 4 bases, leaving 7 bases not matched to a gene. This CDR3 has 13 residues. DNA for the CDR3: TGCAGCGTTACCGGGACAGCGTCCTATGGCTACACCTTC. Protein sequence: CSVTGTASYGYTF.